These 2 T cell receptor beta chains came from one sample sequenced in a study of T cell repertoires in cytomegalovirus infection. TCRdb re-called the reads through MiXCR, storing one row per CDR3 protein. This repertoire shows approximately 190,000 distinct CDR3 sequences, 28% found once; its top ten account for just over 30%. Sequencing input: PBMCs. The receptors here all came from a human donor in good health (CMV status not recorded). Some clones in this sample may be carry-over from other donors' samples.

V usage is TRBV4-1 and J usage is TRBJ1-1; D may be TRBD1 (5 bases). Germline V CDR1 and CDR2: MGHRA, YSYEKL. This CDR3 has 14 residues. V was trimmed by 6 bases and J by 6 bases, leaving 17 bases between them. The CDR3 here is CASREAGKGPEAFF. The CDR3 coding sequence is TGCGCCAGCAGAGAGGCGGGGAAGGGGCCTGAAGCTTTCTTT.

This clonotype was counted at least ten times. The gene calls are TRBV12-3 or TRBV12-4 and TRBJ1-1; a weak D match, TRBD1 (5 bases). The V end was cut by 7 bases, the J end by 2 bases, with 14 bases between. The length of the CDR3 is 14 residues. The CDR3 bases are TGTGCCAGCACCTCTGGGGCGGGAAACACTGAAGCTTTCTTT. This sequence encodes CASTSGAGNTEAFF.